Below, 9 T cell receptor beta chains from the same sample are listed, as sequenced in a study of regulatory T cells in long-lasting Graves disease. Investigators prepared the TCR beta libraries by applying iRepertoire HTBI primers and Arm-PCR of CDR3 regions. One entry per CDR3 protein, called by TCRdb with MiXCR from the multiplex PCR reads. The repertoire holds under 250,000 distinct CDR3 sequences, with around 21% as singletons. Time point in this sample: newly diagnosed GD, antithyroid drugs for less than 3 months. PBMC RNA was the source of the TCR library. Sequencing used peripheral blood mononuclear cells (PBMCs), obtained at new diagnosis, from a patient treated with antithyroid drugs. These receptors originate from a female donor with Graves disease.

This clonotype was observed many times. The chain uses TRBV15 and TRBJ2-5; TRBD2 might be the D (5 bases). CDR1 LNHNV and CDR2 YYDKDF come from the germline V gene (reference sequence). Trimming pared 0 bases from V and 5 bases from J, leaving 13 bases between. The CDR3 loop spans 15 amino acids. In DNA form, the CDR3 reads TGTGCCACCAGCAGAGATATTACGGGCGGGGAGACCCAGTACTTC. It translates to CATSRDITGGETQYF. Full variable domain (rest looked up from reference TRBV15 and TRBJ2-5): DAMVIQNPRYQVTQFGKPVTLSCSQTLNHNVMYWYQQKSSQAPKLLFHYYDKDFNNEADTPDNFQSRRPNTSFCFLDIRSPGLGDTAMYLCATSRDITGGETQYFGPGTRLLVL.

This clonotype has at least ten counts. The chain combines TRBV4-1 with TRBJ2-1; 8 bases are a match to TRBD1. The CDR3 is 14 residues long. Per germline, CDR1 MGHRA and CDR2 YSYEKL. V trimming: 4 bases; J trimming: 3 bases; junction bases outside the gene matches: 2. CDR3 residues: CASSLGQGYNEQFF. In DNA, the CDR3 is TGCGCCAGCAGCCTTGGACAGGGCTACAATGAGCAGTTCTTC.

This clonotype was observed a handful of times. This chain connects TRBV5-4 to TRBJ2-7, with 15 bases that match TRBD2. Per germline, CDR1 SGHNT and CDR2 YYREEE (reference sequence). Trimming removed 4 bases from V and 12 bases from J; junction bases left unmatched: 14. The CDR3 covers 16 residues. This CDR3 reads CASSPLPGTSGRMWYF. CDR3 coding DNA: TGTGCCAGCAGCCCGCTCCCCGGGACTAGCGGGAGGATGTGGTACTTC. Drawing the rest from reference TRBV5-4 and TRBJ2-7, the complete variable domain is ETGVTQSPTHLIKTRGQQVTLRCSSQSGHNTVSWYQQALGQGPQFIFQYYREEENGRGNFPPRFSGLQFPNYSSELNVNALELDDSALYLCASSPLPGTSGRMWYFGPGTRLTVT.

The rearrangement uses TRBV6-1 and TRBJ1-2; a weak D match, TRBD1 (6 bases). V lost 7 bases to trimming and J lost 7 bases, with 16 bases between them. CDR1 and CDR2 from the germline V gene are MNHNS and SASEGT. The length of the CDR3 is 13 residues. This chain's CDR3 is CASIPQGRAGYTF. The DNA for the CDR3 is TGTGCCAGCATCCCCCAGGGGCGGGCTGGCTACACCTTC.

This clonotype was found many times. The gene calls are TRBV6-2 or TRBV6-3 and TRBJ2-7; 10 bases line up with TRBD1. There are 16 residues in the CDR3. V lost 6 bases and J lost 5; bases outside the gene matches: 13. Germline lookup yields CDR1 MNHEY and CDR2 SVGEGT. The CDR3 DNA sequence: TGTGCCAGCAGCCAGAGGGGTCCGGGACAGGGGAACGAGCAGTACTTC. Translation gives CASSQRGPGQGNEQYF.

A single count supports this clonotype. With a much larger clone just one base away, this may be a read error. The gene calls are TRBV6-2 or TRBV6-3 and TRBJ2-7, with TRBD2 matching 11 bases. V gave up 10 bases and J gave up 7 bases; unmatched junction bases: 15. The CDR3 contains 15 residues. Per germline, CDR1 MNHEY and CDR2 SVGEGT. CDR3 residues: CANRNPLAGGVEQYF. In DNA, the CDR3 is TGTGCCAACAGAAACCCCTTAGCGGGAGGGGTTGAGCAGTACTTC.

Many counts were recorded for this clonotype. The chain links TRBV11-3 to TRBJ1-2, with a possible D match to TRBD1 (6 bases). Germline V gene sequence: CDR1 SGHNT, CDR2 YENEEA. Between the trimmed V and J ends, which lost 3 bases and 6 bases, there was a span of 11 bases. The CDR3 loop spans 13 amino acids. The CDR3 is CASSFQGKDGYTF. CDR3 sequence (DNA): TGTGCCAGCAGCTTCCAGGGGAAGGATGGCTACACCTTC.

This clonotype was observed at least ten times. The chain is built from TRBV15 and TRBJ2-1, with 8 bases that match TRBD2. This CDR3 region has 16 residues. Germline CDR1 is LNHNV and CDR2 is YYDKDF (reference sequence). The junction had 10 bases not matched to a gene; V was cut back by 4 bases and J by 5 bases. The CDR3 region is CATSTTVGTRNNEQFF. The DNA for the CDR3 is TGTGCCACCAGCACTACAGTCGGGACTAGGAACAATGAGCAGTTCTTC.

In this sample, this clonotype turned up many times. V gene TRBV12-3 or TRBV12-4 combines with J gene TRBJ1-5; 8 bases agree with TRBD1. The CDR3 sequence is 14 residues long. The V segment lost 6 bases and the J segment 7 bases; nucleotides outside the gene matches: 8. In DNA form, the CDR3 reads TGTGCCAGCAGCAAGAGGACAGGGCGGCAGCCCCAGCATTTT. Translation gives CASSKRTGRQPQHF.